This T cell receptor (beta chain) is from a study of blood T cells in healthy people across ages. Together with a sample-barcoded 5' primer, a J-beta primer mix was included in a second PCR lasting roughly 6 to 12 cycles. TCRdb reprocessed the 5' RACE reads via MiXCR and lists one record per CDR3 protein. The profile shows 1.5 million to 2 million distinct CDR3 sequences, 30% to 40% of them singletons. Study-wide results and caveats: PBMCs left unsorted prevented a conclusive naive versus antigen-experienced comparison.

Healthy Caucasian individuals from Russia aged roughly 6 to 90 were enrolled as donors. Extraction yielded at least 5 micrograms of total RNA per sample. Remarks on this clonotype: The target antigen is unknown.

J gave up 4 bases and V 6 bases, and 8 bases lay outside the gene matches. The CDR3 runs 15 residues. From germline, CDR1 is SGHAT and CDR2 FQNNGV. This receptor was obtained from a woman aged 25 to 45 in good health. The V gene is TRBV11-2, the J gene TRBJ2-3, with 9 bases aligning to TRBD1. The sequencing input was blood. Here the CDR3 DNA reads TGTGCCAGCAGTCTACAGGGGGCGCGCCCAGATACGCAGTATTTT. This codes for CASSLQGARPDTQYF.